Listed below are T cell receptor beta chains from one sample, sequenced in a study of blood T cell repertoires in COVID-19. Profiled with immunoSEQ multiplex PCR; TCRdb holds only in-frame clones, not every one. This table has approximately 99,000 clones, around 87% appearing once. The sequenced material came from peripheral blood. The source of these receptors is a human donor in a cohort sampled during active COVID-19. Both conserved end residues are part of each CDR3. Fields, in order: CDR3 protein, J gene, V gene.

CASSTLEGRELFF | TRBJ2-2 | TRBV19
CATLRDTMNTEAFF | TRBJ1-1 | TRBV19
CASSIDGETGAAVQNIQYF | TRBJ2-4 | TRBV19
CASGENTEAFF | TRBJ1-1 | TRBV28
CASSFDEVGDGSGYTF | TRBJ1-2 | TRBV28
CASSLDRTHEQYF | TRBJ2-7 | TRBV5-1
CATHHTGDSTDTQYF | TRBJ2-3 | TRBV10-3
CSVPINTEAFF | TRBJ1-1 | TRBV20-1
CASSYRLNTEAFF | TRBJ1-1 | TRBV6-5
CASSLAILGSGSYGELFF | TRBJ2-2 | TRBV7-2
CASSVDPAGEKLFF | TRBJ1-4 | TRBV9
CSVDAGSRAQYF | TRBJ2-5 | TRBV29-1
CASRHTGGTEAFF | TRBJ1-1 | TRBV11-2
CASSPTPLDRKNYEQYF | TRBJ2-7 | TRBV7-9
CASSEDQNYGYTF | TRBJ1-2 | TRBV10-1
CASSRDRDYGYTF | TRBJ1-2 | TRBV7-3
CASSQWLQGVGHTF | TRBJ1-2 | TRBV14
CASSDDRTVHNSPLHF | TRBJ1-6 | TRBV5-1
CASSGATGGGSYEQYF | TRBJ2-7 | TRBV27
CASSLNGVTEAFF | TRBJ1-1 | TRBV13
CASSPASGTNTEAFF | TRBJ1-1 | TRBV5-1
CASSLERLGEQFF | TRBJ2-1 | TRBV5-4
CAISESTGRVYGYTF | TRBJ1-2 | TRBV10-3
CASSWTGQATDTQYF | TRBJ2-3 | TRBV6-5
CASSPSGAGLSSGANVLTF | TRBJ2-6 | TRBV7-3
CASSWTGDDQPQHF | TRBJ1-5 | TRBV6-4
CASSWGHRNTEAFF | TRBJ1-1 | TRBV5-1
CASSLQRTVTTGELFF | TRBJ2-2 | TRBV11-2
CASSPGKNTEAFF | TRBJ1-1 | TRBV7-9
CASSLGHLNTEAFF | TRBJ1-1 | TRBV3-1/TRBV3-2
CASSIAQRTYSYNEQFF | TRBJ2-1 | TRBV19
CASSEDRPQHF | TRBJ1-5 | TRBV2
CASSPTELFEKLFF | TRBJ1-4 | TRBV2
CASSTQSTPPYGYTF | TRBJ1-2 | TRBV19
CASSPLAGLYNEQFF | TRBJ2-1 | TRBV3-1/TRBV3-2